The 23 T cell receptor beta chains in this list originate from one sample, sequenced in a study of shared clonotypes between healthy human individuals. The method was immunoSEQ multiplex PCR; TCRdb's version includes in-frame clones alone and lacks a portion of them. This sample has approximately 400,000 clones, with about 96% found just once. Sample: memory CD8+ T cells sorted from blood. Subset denoted: CD45RO+ cells pooled with CCR7-negative TemRA cells. The receptors originated from a man aged 25-45 years in good health.

This clone is a singleton in its sample. This rearrangement joins TRBV5-1 to TRBJ2-7; D is unresolved. V gave up 2 bases and J gave up 2 bases, with 8 bases separating them. The CDR3 consists of 13 residues. Germline assignment: CDR1 SGHRS and CDR2 YFSETQ. The CDR3 loop is CASSFGGPYEQYF. Written as DNA, the CDR3 is TGCGCCAGCAGCTTTGGTGGCCCCTACGAGCAGTACTTC.

The chain combines TRBV2 with TRBJ1-4; TRBD1 matches 12 bases. Losses at the gene ends were 7 bases for V and 4 bases for J; bases not matched to a gene: 4. The germline gives CDR1 SNHLY, CDR2 FYNNEI. The CDR3 is made up of 15 amino acids. This CDR3 reads CASMGQGALNEKLFF. CDR3 DNA sequence: TGTGCCAGCATGGGACAGGGGGCCCTTAATGAAAAACTGTTTTTT.

The chain carries TRBV7-3 and TRBJ2-1, with D possibly being TRBD2 (6 bases). The germline V and J ends were trimmed by 3 bases and 4 bases, with 10 bases remaining between them. The CDR3 covers 14 residues. Germline V lookup: CDR1 SGHTA, CDR2 FQGTGA. The CDR3 sequence: CASSLGLSYNEQFF. As DNA, the CDR3 is TGTGCCAGCAGCTTGGGACTGTCATACAATGAGCAGTTCTTC.

J is TRBJ2-3 and V is TRBV30; TRBD2 matches at 11 bases. V lost 0 bases to trimming and J lost 2 bases; unmatched junction nucleotides: 4. Germline V gene data show CDR1 as GTSNPN and CDR2 as SVGIG (reference sequence). The CDR3 length is 16 residues. The CDR3 sequence: CAWSVVAGGPTDTQYF. For the CDR3, the DNA is TGTGCCTGGAGTGTAGTAGCGGGAGGGCCCACAGATACGCAGTATTTT.

The V call is TRBV29-1, the J call TRBJ2-5; the D is unclear. Looked up from germline, CDR1 is SQVTM and CDR2 is ANQGSEA. With 4 bases removed from V and 4 bases from J, the gap between germline ends came to 10 bases. The CDR3 loop spans 12 amino acids. CDR3 bases: TGCAGCGTTGGGGCTGGTCTAGAGACCCAGTACTTC. Amino acid sequence: CSVGAGLETQYF.

In this sample, this clone turned up once. V and J are TRBV5-3 and TRBJ2-7; unclear D gene. TRBV5-3 is an ORF, with its function uncertain. The CDR3 covers 12 residues. V was cut by 1 base and J by 10 bases, with 12 bases left in between. CDR3 sequence reads: CARSLRLKDQYF. The CDR3 DNA reads as TGTGCCAGAAGCTTGAGATTGAAGGACCAGTACTTC.

The gene calls are TRBV11-2 and TRBJ2-4; the D gene is possibly TRBD2 (6 bases). The germline V gene has CDR1 SGHAT and CDR2 FQNNGV. The CDR3 is 17 amino acids. The germline V and J ends were trimmed by 4 bases and 0 bases, with 16 bases remaining between them. The CDR3 sequence is CASSYWRDDLAKNIQYF. CDR3 coding DNA: TGTGCCAGCAGCTATTGGCGGGACGATTTAGCCAAAAACATTCAGTACTTC.

This chain uses TRBV7-9 with TRBJ2-3; no clear D gene. Trimming pared 5 bases from V and 2 bases from J, leaving 2 bases between. CDR1 is SEHNR, CDR2 FQNEAQ, per germline (reference sequence). The CDR3 loop spans 11 amino acids. CDR3 bases: TGTGCCAGCAGCCCCACAGATACGCAGTATTTT. This gives the protein CASSPTDTQYF.

The chain joins TRBV6-1 to TRBJ1-2; D is uncertain. Germline V CDR1 and CDR2: MNHNS, SASEGT. The ends were cut back, 5 bases at V and 6 bases at J, with 16 bases in the middle. This CDR3 has 14 residues. CDR3 sequence (DNA): TGTGCCAGCAGTCCGACCGACGAGGGCCATGGCTACACCTTC. Amino acids: CASSPTDEGHGYTF.

V is TRBV15 and J is TRBJ1-5; D unclear. The CDR3 loop spans 16 amino acids. The V and J ends lost 1 base and 0 bases respectively, with 10 bases between them. CDR1 is LNHNV, CDR2 YYDKDF, per germline (reference sequence). The CDR3 loop reads CATSRGRQSSNQPQHF. CDR3 DNA: TGTGCCACCAGCAGAGGACGGCAGTCTAGCAATCAGCCCCAGCATTTT. Based on the CDR3 plus reference TRBV15 and TRBJ1-5, the full variable domain is DAMVIQNPRYQVTQFGKPVTLSCSQTLNHNVMYWYQQKSSQAPKLLFHYYDKDFNNEADTPDNFQSRRPNTSFCFLDIRSPGLGDTAMYLCATSRGRQSSNQPQHFGDGTRLSIL.

This clone has a single count. An end of the junction differs from the germline gene, which may be a read error. The CDR3 sequence: CSVALISGPHPF. In nucleotides, the CDR3 is TGCAGCGTTGCGTTGATATCGGGACCTCACCCTTTT. The chain uses TRBV29-1 and TRBJ1-1; D perhaps matches TRBD1 (5 bases). The V gene's germline CDR1 is SQVTM and CDR2 ANQGSEA. The CDR3 is 12 residues long.

The CDR3 region is CASSVAGGGSRNEQYF. In DNA form, the CDR3 reads TGTGCCAGCAGCGTAGCTGGGGGCGGGAGTAGGAACGAGCAGTACTTC. This sequence joins TRBV9 and TRBJ2-7; the D gene is possibly TRBD2 (7 bases). V lost 0 bases to trimming and J lost 5 bases, with 18 bases between them. This CDR3 spans 16 amino acids. The germline V gene encodes CDR1 SGDLS and CDR2 YYNGEE.

This clone appeared a single time. V and J are TRBV12-5 and TRBJ2-3, with 8 bases matching TRBD1. Unmatched junction bases numbered 4, after V lost 1 base and J lost 1 base. The CDR3 runs to 16 residues. Germline V CDR1 and CDR2: LGHNT, FRNRAP. DNA for the CDR3: TGTGCTAGTGGTTTGGGGACAGGGTGGGGCACAGATACGCAGTATTTT. Residues: CASGLGTGWGTDTQYF.

V is TRBV28 and J is TRBJ1-5; TRBD1 is a possible D gene (6 bases). This CDR3 contains 13 residues. The V end was cut by 3 bases, the J end by 7 bases, with 10 bases between. Germline CDR1 reads MDHEN; CDR2 reads SYDVKM. CDR3 coding DNA: TGTGCCAGCAGTTTGGGGGCCCACCAGCCCCAGCATTTT. This gives the protein CASSLGAHQPQHF.

This sequence joins TRBV30 and TRBJ2-2; D may correspond to TRBD1 or TRBD2 (5 bases each). Germline-derived CDR1 and CDR2 are GTSNPN and SVGIG (reference sequence). This CDR3 comprises 15 residues. V dropped 0 bases and J dropped 1 base, with 9 bases sitting between them. In nucleotides, the CDR3 is TGTGCCTGGAGTGTATGGGGGAGGAACACCGGGGAGCTGTTTTTT. Translating gives CAWSVWGRNTGELFF.

The genes are TRBV4-2 and TRBJ2-1; TRBD2 matches at 9 bases. This CDR3 region has 13 residues. V shed 5 bases and J 10 bases; nucleotides not matched to a gene: 6. Germline V gives CDR1 LGHNA, CDR2 YNFKEQ. Here the CDR3 reads CASSELAGGEQFF. The CDR3 DNA is TGTGCCAGCAGCGAACTAGCGGGCGGCGAGCAGTTCTTC.

This chain links TRBV7-6 with TRBJ2-4, with D hard to call. The CDR3 sequence is 19 residues long. Trimming removed 0 bases at V and 0 bases at J, with 18 bases between. Germline CDR1 and CDR2: SGHVS and FNYEAQ. CDR3 nucleotides: TGTGCCAGCAGCTTAGCCTTCCCAATCAAGCTTCTAGCCAAAAACATTCAGTACTTC. Translating it yields CASSLAFPIKLLAKNIQYF. The variable domain in full, with the rest retrieved from reference TRBV7-6 and TRBJ2-4, is GAGVSQSPRYKVTKRGQDVALRCDPISGHVSLYWYRQALGQGPEFLTYFNYEAQQDKSGLPNDRFSAERPEGSISTLTIQRTEQRDSAMYRCASSLAFPIKLLAKNIQYFGAGTRLSVL.

J is TRBJ2-6 and V is TRBV2, with 9 positions matching TRBD2. Trimming took 11 bases from V and 0 from J; bases not matched to a gene: 8. CDR1 and CDR2 from the germline V gene are SNHLY and FYNNEI. The CDR3 is made up of 16 amino acids. The CDR3 DNA reads TGTGCCTCACGGCGGGAGGGGGTCTCTGGGGCCAACGTCCTGACTTTC. It yields the protein CASRREGVSGANVLTF.

V and J are TRBV5-1 and TRBJ2-2; TRBD1 aligns across 7 bases. Trimming cost V 6 bases and J 6 bases; bases outside gene matches: 2. This CDR3 is 12 amino acids long. Germline CDR1 and CDR2: SGHRS and YFSETQ. This CDR3 is CASKGAAGELFF. DNA of the CDR3: TGCGCCAGCAAGGGGGCGGCCGGGGAGCTGTTTTTT.

The rearrangement links TRBV6-1 to TRBJ1-3; 8 nucleotides agree with TRBD1. Losses at the gene ends were 4 bases for V and 4 bases for J; bases not matched to a gene: 9. Germline lookup yields CDR1 MNHNS and CDR2 SASEGT. The CDR3 sequence is 16 residues long. The CDR3 nucleotides are TGTGCCAGCAGTGTCGATACAGGGGGATCCGGAAACACCATATATTTT. This sequence encodes CASSVDTGGSGNTIYF.

This clone has a single count. The rearrangement links TRBV18 to TRBJ1-5, with 7 bases that match TRBD1. V gave up 3 bases and J gave up 0 bases; unmatched junction bases: 5. The germline gives CDR1 KGHSH, CDR2 LQKENI. This CDR3 is 16 amino acids long. CDR3 bases: TGTGCCAGCTCACCTCAGGGGGTGGCTAGCAATCAGCCCCAGCATTTT. As protein: CASSPQGVASNQPQHF.

The genes are TRBV7-6 and TRBJ2-1; tentatively, D is TRBD1 (6 bases). V was pared by 1 base and J by 4 bases, with 11 bases between. Per the germline V gene, CDR1 is SGHVS and CDR2 is FNYEAQ. The length of the CDR3 is 15 residues. This chain's CDR3 is CASSLGQGSYNEQFF. The CDR3 bases are TGTGCCAGCAGCTTAGGCCAGGGGTCGTACAATGAGCAGTTCTTC.

The V gene is TRBV6-1, the J gene TRBJ2-7, with 7 bases matching TRBD1. The CDR3 covers 14 residues. Germline lookup yields CDR1 MNHNS and CDR2 SASEGT. The DNA for the CDR3 is TGTGGAACCGAGGCTACAGGGGCCTCCTACGAGCAGTACTTC. Translating gives CGTEATGASYEQYF.